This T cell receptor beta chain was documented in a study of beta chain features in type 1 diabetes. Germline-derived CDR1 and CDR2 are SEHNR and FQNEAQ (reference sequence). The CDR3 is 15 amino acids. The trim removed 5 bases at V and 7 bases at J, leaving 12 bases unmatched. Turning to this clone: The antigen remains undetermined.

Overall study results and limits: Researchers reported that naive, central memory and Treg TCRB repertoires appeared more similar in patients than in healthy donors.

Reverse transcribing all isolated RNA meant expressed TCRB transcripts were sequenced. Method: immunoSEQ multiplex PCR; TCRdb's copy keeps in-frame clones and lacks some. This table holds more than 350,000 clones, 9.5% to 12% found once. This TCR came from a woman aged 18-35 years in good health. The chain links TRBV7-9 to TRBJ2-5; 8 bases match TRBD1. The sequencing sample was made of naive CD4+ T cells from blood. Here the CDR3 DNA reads TGTGCCAGCAGCAGGAACTACAGGGGGGACGGGACCCAGTACTTC. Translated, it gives CASSRNYRGDGTQYF. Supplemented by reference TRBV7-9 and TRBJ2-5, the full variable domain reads DTGVSQNPRHKITKRGQNVTFRCDPISEHNRLYWYRQTLGQGPEFLTYFQNEAQLEKSRLLSDRFSAERPKGSFSTLEIQRTEQGDSAMYLCASSRNYRGDGTQYFGPGTRLLVL.